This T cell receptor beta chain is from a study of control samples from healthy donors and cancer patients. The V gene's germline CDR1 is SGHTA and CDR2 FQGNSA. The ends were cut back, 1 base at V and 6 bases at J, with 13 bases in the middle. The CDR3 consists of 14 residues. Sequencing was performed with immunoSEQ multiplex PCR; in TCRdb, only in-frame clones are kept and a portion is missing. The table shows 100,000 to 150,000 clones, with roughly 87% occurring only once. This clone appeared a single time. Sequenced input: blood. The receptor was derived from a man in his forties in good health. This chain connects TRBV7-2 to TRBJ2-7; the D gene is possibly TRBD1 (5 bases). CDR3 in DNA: TGTGCCAGCAGCTTAGTATATGGGGCCCCCGAGCAGTACTTC. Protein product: CASSLVYGAPEQYF.